This TCR beta chain comes out of a study of blood T cells in healthy people across ages (dated by TCRdb to the mid-2010s). Regarding the research as a whole: In model experiments, template switching captured about one uniquely barcoded TCR beta cDNA molecule for every two T cells. Using the same blood draw, the study looked at two additional independent replicas of 1 million unique cDNA reads for two donors, one aged 18 to 30 and the other aged 80 or older. The donors were divided into four age groups: young (average around 17 years), middle-aged (roughly 42), aged (roughly 60) and long-lived (more than 75). To track age-related changes in TCR beta repertoire diversity, the study relied on deep sequencing normalized with unique cDNA molecular identifiers. To avoid experimental bias, donors of different ages were spread randomly across the sequencing lanes. What the authors observed across the whole study: Observed TCR beta diversity per million T cells fell roughly linearly with age, and a significant reduction was already apparent by age approximately 40. The long-lived group showed more naive CD4+ T cells, fewer expanded clones and increased TCR diversity than the aged group, suggesting age selection. Estimates of total diversity from one million sequenced T cells were regarded as lower bounds and underestimates. There was a strong correlation between observed TCR beta diversity and the percentage of naive T cells measured by flow cytometry. Because the CMV infection status of the donors was unknown, age-related changes in expanded clonotypes may potentially have been confounded. Conclusive comparison of naive and antigen-experienced compartments was prevented by the profiling of bulk unsorted PBMCs.

Systemically healthy Caucasian individuals from Russia, approximately 39 in total and aged about 6 to 90 years, were included as donors. Each donor gave ten milliliters of peripheral blood, collected into EDTA-treated Vacutainer tubes. Ficoll-Paque density-gradient centrifugation was used to isolate PBMCs, with at least 6 million per sample. Total RNA, at least 5 micrograms per sample, was extracted from PBMCs with Trizol reagent. For every donor, an aliquot of PBMCs went through flow cytometry to measure the percentages of naive CD45RAhigh/CD27high T cells. Comment on this clonotype: No cognate antigen has been identified for it. Base qualities are not provided; no much larger clone lies one nucleotide away.

The germline V gene encodes CDR1 SGHAT and CDR2 FQNNGV. The CDR3 numbers 16 residues from cysteine through phenylalanine. Only the CDR3 portion is preserved as DNA: 48 bases, with reading frame beginning at the first base. Deletion took 5 bases off V and 4 bases off J, with a span of 15 bases between the germline ends. Libraries were built with 5' RACE. A second PCR of roughly 7 to 11 cycles was performed with a sample-barcoded 5' primer and a J-beta primer mix. A unique molecular identifier was introduced onto each TCR beta cDNA molecule by a template-switch 5' adaptor carrying 12 random nucleotides. At least 2.5 million CDR3-containing paired-end reads were obtained from each sample. First-strand cDNA synthesis was performed from all RNA using the Mint cDNA synthesis kit, with priming by a TRBC-specific oligonucleotide. Following uracil-DNA glycosylase treatment, all cDNA underwent a first 18-cycle PCR with the universal primers M1SS and BC2_uni_R. Turning to the authors' computational methods: For normalization, 1 million high-quality reads, each with a distinct molecular identifier, were randomly selected from each sample. Reads sharing molecular identifiers were discarded rather than binned into consensus sequences. CDR3 identification, clonotype clustering and error correction used MiTCR with a Q25 quality threshold and the strictest error-elimination algorithm. A nonparametric unseen species model with Euler transformation was used to estimate a lower bound on total TCR beta diversity. TCRdb trimmed the raw reads at Q25, called clones with MiXCR and kept productive beta chains. Entries that share a CDR3 protein sequence are merged under the most common genes and DNA. TCRdb's processing, not the authors', yielded these V and J calls. The sample table contains 1.5 million to 2 million distinct CDR3 sequences; only one count was recorded for roughly 43% of them. Under 30% of the sample is held by the ten biggest clonotypes.

This TCR came from a human donor in good health. The V gene is TRBV11-2 and the J gene is TRBJ2-6; the D gene is unclear. The specimen sequenced was blood. The nucleotides read TGTGCCAGCAGCCGGACGTATGGGCCGGGGGCCAACGTCCTGACTTTC. This encodes CASSRTYGPGANVLTF.